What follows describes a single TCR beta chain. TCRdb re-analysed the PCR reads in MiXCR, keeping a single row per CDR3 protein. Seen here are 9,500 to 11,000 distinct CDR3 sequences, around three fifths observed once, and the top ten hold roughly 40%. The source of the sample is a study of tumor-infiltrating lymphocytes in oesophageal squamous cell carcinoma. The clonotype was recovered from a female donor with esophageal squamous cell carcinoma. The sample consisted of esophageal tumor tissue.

In DNA form, the CDR3 reads TGTGCCAGCAGCTTAGGGACAGGGTACGACGAGCAGTACTTC. As protein: CASSLGTGYDEQYF. The rearrangement joins TRBV7-4 to TRBJ2-5; 8 bases agree with TRBD1. The DNA end is more similar to TRBJ2-7, so the J call may be wrong. This CDR3 is 14 amino acids long. Germline lookup yields CDR1 SGHVT and CDR2 SQSDAQ.